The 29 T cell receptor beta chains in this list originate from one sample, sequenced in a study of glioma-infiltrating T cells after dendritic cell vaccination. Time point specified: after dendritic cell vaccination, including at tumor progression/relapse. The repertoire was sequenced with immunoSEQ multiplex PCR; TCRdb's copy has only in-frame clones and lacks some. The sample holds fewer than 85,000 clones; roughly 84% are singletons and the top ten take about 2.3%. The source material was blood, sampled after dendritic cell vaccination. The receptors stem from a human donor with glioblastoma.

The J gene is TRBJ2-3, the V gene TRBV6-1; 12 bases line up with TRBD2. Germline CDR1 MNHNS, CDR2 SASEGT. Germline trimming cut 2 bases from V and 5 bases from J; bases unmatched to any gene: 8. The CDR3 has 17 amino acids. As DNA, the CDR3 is TGTGCCAGCAGTGAATTGCTAGCGGGAGGGCCGGGAGATACGCAGTATTTT. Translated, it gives CASSELLAGGPGDTQYF.

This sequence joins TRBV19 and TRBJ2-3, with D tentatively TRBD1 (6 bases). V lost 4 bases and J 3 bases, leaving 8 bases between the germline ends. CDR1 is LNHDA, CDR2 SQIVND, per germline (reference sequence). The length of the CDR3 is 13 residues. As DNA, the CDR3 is TGTGCCAGTAGTAGGGGGACAACAGATACGCAGTATTTT. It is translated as CASSRGTTDTQYF.

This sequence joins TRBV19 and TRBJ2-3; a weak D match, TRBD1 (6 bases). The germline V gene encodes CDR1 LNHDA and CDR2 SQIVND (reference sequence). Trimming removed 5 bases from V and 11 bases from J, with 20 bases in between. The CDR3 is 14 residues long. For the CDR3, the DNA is TGTGCCAGTAGTCCGACAGGAAAAGCAAGTGAGCAGTATTTT. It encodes CASSPTGKASEQYF.

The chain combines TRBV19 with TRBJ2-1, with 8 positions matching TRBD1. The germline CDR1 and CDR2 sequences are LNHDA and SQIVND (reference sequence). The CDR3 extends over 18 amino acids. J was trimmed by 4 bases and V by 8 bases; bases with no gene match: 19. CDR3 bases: TGTGCCAGTTCGAATATCCTGTACTACAGGGGGGAGTACAATGAGCAGTTCTTC. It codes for CASSNILYYRGEYNEQFF.

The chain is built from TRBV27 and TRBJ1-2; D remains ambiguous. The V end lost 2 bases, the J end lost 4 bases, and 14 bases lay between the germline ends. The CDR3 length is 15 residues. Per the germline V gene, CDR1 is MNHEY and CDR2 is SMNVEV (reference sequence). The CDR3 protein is CASSLRAGLPYGYTF. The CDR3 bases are TGTGCCAGCAGTTTAAGGGCAGGACTCCCCTATGGCTACACCTTC.

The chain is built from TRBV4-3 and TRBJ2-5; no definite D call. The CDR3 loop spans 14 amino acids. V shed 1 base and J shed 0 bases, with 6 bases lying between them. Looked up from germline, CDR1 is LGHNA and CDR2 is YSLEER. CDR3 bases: TGCGCCAGCAGCCAAGCTACCTACCAAGAGACCCAGTACTTC. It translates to CASSQATYQETQYF.

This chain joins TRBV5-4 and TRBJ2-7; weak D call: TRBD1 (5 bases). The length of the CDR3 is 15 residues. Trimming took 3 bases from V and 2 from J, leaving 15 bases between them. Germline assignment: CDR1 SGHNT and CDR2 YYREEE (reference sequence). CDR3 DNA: TGTGCCAGCAGCTCGGCCGGAGACAGTACCTACGAGCAGTACTTC. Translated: CASSSAGDSTYEQYF.

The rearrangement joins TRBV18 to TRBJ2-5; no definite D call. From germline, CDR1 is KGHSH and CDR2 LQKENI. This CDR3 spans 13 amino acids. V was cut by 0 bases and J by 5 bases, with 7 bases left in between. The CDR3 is CASSPPSGETQYF. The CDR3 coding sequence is TGTGCCAGCTCACCACCGTCCGGTGAGACCCAGTACTTC.

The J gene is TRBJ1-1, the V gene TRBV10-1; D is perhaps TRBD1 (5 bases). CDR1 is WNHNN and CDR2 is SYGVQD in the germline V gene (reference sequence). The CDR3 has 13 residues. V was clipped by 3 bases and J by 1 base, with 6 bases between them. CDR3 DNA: TGCGCCAGCAGTGATCAGGGGAACACTGAAGCTTTCTTT. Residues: CASSDQGNTEAFF.

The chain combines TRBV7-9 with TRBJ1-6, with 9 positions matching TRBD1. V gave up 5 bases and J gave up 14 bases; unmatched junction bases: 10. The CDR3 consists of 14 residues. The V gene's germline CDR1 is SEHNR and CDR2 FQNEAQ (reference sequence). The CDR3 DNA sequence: TGTGCCAGCAGCCACCGGGACAGGGCCGTATCCCTCCACTTT. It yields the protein CASSHRDRAVSLHF.

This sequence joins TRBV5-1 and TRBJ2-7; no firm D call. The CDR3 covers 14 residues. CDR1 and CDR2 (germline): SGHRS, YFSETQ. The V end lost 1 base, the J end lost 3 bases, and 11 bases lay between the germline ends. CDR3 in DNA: TGCGCCAGCAGCTTGATGGCGGCGAACTACGAGCAGTACTTC. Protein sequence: CASSLMAANYEQYF.

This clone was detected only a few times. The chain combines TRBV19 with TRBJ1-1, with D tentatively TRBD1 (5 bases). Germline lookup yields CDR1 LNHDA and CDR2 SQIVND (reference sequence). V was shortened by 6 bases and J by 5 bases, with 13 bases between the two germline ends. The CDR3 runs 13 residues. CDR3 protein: CASSSTGETEAFF. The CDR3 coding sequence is TGTGCCAGTAGCAGCACGGGGGAGACTGAAGCTTTCTTT.

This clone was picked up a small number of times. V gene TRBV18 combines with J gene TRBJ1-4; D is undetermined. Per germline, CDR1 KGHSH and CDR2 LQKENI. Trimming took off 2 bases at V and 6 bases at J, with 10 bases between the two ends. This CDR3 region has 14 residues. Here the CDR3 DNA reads TGTGCCAGCTCACCAGTTAGCCTAGATGAAAAACTGTTTTTT. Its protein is CASSPVSLDEKLFF. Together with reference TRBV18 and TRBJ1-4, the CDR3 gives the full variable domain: NAGVMQNPRHLVRRRGQEARLRCSPMKGHSHVYWYRQLPEEGLKFMVYLQKENIIDESGMPKERFSAEFPKEGPSILRIQQVVRGDSAAYFCASSPVSLDEKLFFGSGTQLSVL.

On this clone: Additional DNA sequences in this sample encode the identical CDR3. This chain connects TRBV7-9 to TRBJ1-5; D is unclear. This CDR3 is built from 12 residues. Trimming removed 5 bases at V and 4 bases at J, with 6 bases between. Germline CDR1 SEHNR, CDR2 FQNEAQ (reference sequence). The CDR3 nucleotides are TGTGCCAGCAGCCCTTTGAATCAGCCCCAGCATTTT. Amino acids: CASSPLNQPQHF. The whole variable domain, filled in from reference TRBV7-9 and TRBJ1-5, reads DTGVSQNPRHKITKRGQNVTFRCDPISEHNRLYWYRQTLGQGPEFLTYFQNEAQLEKSRLLSDRFSAERPKGSFSTLEIQRTEQGDSAMYLCASSPLNQPQHFGDGTRLSIL.

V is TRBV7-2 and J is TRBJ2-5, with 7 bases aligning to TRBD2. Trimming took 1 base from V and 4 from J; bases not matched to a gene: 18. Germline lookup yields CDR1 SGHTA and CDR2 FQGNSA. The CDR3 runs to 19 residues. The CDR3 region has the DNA TGTGCCAGCAGCTTAGATCGGGCTAGCGGCATTCCATTTGCAGAGACCCAGTACTTC. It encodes CASSLDRASGIPFAETQYF.

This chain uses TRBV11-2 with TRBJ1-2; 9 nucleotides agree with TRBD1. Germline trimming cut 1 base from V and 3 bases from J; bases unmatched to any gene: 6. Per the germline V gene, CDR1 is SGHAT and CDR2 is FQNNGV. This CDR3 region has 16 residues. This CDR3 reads CASSLGTGTGHYGYTF. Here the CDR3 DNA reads TGTGCCAGCAGCTTAGGTACCGGGACAGGGCACTATGGCTACACCTTC. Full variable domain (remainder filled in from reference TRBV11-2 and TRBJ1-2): EAGVAQSPRYKIIEKRQSVAFWCNPISGHATLYWYQQILGQGPKLLIQFQNNGVVDDSQLPKDRFSAERLKGVDSTLKIQPAKLEDSAVYLCASSLGTGTGHYGYTFGSGTRLTVV.

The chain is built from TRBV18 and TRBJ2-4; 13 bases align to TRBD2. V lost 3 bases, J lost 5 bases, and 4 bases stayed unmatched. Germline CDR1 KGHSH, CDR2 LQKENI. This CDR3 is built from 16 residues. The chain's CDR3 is CASSPGTSGAQNIQYF. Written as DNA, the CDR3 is TGTGCCAGCTCACCCGGGACTAGCGGGGCCCAAAACATTCAGTACTTC.

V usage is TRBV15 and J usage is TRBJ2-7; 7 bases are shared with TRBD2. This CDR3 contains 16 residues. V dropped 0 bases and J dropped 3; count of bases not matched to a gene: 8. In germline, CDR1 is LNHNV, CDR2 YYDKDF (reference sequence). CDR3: CATSRDFRGRSYEQYF. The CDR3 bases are TGTGCCACCAGCAGAGATTTTCGCGGGAGAAGCTACGAGCAGTACTTC.

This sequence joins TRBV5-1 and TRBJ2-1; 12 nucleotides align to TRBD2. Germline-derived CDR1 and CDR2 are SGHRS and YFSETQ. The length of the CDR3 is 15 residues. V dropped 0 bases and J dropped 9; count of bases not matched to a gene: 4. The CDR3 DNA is TGCGCCAGCAGCTTGGAGGCTAGCGGGGGGGCTGAGCAGTTCTTC. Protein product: CASSLEASGGAEQFF.

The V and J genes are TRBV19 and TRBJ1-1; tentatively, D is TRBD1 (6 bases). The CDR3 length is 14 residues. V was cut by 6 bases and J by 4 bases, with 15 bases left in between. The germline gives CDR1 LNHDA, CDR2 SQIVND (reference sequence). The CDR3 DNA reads TGTGCCAGTAGGGGAGGGGGGAAGATCACTGAAGCTTTCTTT. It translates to CASRGGGKITEAFF.

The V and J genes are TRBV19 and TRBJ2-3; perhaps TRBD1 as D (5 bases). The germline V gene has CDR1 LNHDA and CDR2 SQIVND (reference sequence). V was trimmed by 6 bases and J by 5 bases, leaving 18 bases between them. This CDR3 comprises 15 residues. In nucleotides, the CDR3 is TGTGCCAGTAGGACAGCCCTGGGGTCCCTAGATACGCAGTATTTT. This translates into CASRTALGSLDTQYF. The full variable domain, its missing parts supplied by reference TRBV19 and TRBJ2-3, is DGGITQSPKYLFRKEGQNVTLSCEQNLNHDAMYWYRQDPGQGLRLIYYSQIVNDFQKGDIAEGYSVSREKKESFPLTVTSAQKNPTAFYLCASRTALGSLDTQYFGPGTRLTVL.

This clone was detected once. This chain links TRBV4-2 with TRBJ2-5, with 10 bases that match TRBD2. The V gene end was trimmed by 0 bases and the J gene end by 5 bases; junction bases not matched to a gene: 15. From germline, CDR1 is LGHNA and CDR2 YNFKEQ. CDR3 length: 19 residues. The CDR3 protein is CASSQDPLSGGAGEETQYF. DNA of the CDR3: TGTGCCAGCAGCCAAGATCCCTTAAGCGGGGGGGCCGGGGAGGAGACCCAGTACTTC.

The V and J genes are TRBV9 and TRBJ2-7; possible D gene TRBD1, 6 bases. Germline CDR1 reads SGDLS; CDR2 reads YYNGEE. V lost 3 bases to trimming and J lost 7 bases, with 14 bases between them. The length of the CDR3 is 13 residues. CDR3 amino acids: CASSATGMGEQYF. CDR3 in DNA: TGTGCCAGCAGCGCGACAGGTATGGGAGAGCAGTACTTC.

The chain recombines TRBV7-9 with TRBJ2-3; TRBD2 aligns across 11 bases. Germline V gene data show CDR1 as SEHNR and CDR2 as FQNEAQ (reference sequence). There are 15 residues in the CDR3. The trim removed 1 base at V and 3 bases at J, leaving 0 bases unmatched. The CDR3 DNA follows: TGTGCCAGCAGCTTAGGACTAGCGGGGACAGATACGCAGTATTTT. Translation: CASSLGLAGTDTQYF.

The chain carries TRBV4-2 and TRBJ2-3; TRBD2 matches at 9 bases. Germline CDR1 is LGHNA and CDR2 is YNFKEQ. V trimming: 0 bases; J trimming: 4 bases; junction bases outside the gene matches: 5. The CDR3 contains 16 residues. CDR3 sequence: CASSQDRASGADTQYF. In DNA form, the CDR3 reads TGTGCCAGCAGCCAAGATAGGGCTAGCGGGGCAGATACGCAGTATTTT.

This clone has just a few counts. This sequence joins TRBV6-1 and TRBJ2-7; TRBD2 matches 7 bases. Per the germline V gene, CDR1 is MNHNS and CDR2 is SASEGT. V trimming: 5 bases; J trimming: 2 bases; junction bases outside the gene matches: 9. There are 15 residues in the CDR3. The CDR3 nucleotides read TGTGCCAGCAGTCAGATCTGGGGGGGGACCTACGAGCAGTACTTC. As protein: CASSQIWGGTYEQYF.

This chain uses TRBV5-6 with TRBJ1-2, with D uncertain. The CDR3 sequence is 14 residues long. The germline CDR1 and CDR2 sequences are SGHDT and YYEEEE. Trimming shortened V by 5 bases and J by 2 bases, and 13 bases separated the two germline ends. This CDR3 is CASRWAGSNYGYTF. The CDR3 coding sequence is TGTGCCAGCAGATGGGCCGGCTCCAACTATGGCTACACCTTC.

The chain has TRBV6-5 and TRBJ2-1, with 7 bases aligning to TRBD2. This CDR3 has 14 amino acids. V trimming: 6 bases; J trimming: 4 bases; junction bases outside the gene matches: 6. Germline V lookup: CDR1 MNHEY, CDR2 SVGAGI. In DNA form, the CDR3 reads TGTGCCAGCAGAGGGTCTAGCGGATACAATGAGCAGTTCTTC. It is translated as CASRGSSGYNEQFF.

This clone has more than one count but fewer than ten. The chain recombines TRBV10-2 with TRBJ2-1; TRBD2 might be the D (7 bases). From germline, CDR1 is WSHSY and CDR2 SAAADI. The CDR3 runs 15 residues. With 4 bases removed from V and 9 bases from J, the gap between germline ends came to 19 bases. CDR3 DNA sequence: TGCGCCAGCAGTGTTTTGAGGGGGGGTTTGAGTGAGCAGTTCTTC. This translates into CASSVLRGGLSEQFF.